The 11 T cell receptor beta chains listed next were all sequenced from one sample in a study of cytomegalovirus exposure and HLA in healthy donors. Vbeta (60) and Jbeta (13) primers were used in the PCR. The data were produced by immunoSEQ multiplex PCR, yet TCRdb's version contains in-frame clones alone and is incomplete. Of about 100,000 clones in the sample, 76% are singletons; the top ten hold 3% to 4.5%. Sequenced: PBMCs. The receptors derive from a woman between 50 and 59 years old in good health and CMV-seropositive.

This sequence joins TRBV9 and TRBJ1-1, with a possible D match to TRBD1 (5 bases). Trimming left V 3 bases short and J 0 bases short, with 18 bases between. The germline CDR1 and CDR2 sequences are SGDLS and YYNGEE. The CDR3 loop spans 17 amino acids. CDR3 DNA: TGTGCCAGCAGCGCCAACCCTGAGGGACTCCTGAACACTGAAGCTTTCTTT. It yields the protein CASSANPEGLLNTEAFF.

V is TRBV5-1 and J is TRBJ1-6; unclear D gene. This CDR3 spans 14 amino acids. Germline V lookup: CDR1 SGHRS, CDR2 YFSETQ. With 0 bases removed from V and 7 bases from J, the gap between germline ends came to 8 bases. The CDR3 region has the DNA TGCGCCAGCAGCTTGGAAAGCTCCAATTCACCCCTCCACTTT. Amino acid sequence: CASSLESSNSPLHF.

The gene calls are TRBV9 and TRBJ2-1; TRBD2 agrees at 10 bases. Germline V gene lookup returns CDR1 SGDLS and CDR2 YYNGEE. V shed 3 bases and J 5 bases; nucleotides not matched to a gene: 14. CDR3 size: 18 residues. The CDR3 DNA reads as TGTGCCAGCAGCGACCGCCCCGGGACTAGCGCCAACGACAATGAGCAGTTCTTC. Protein: CASSDRPGTSANDNEQFF.

This sequence joins TRBV6-7 and TRBJ1-2; TRBD1 agrees at 7 bases. TRBV6-7 is noted as an ORF with a role that remains uncertain. The CDR3 loop spans 14 amino acids. J was trimmed by 4 bases and V by 5 bases; bases with no gene match: 7. CDR3 bases: TGTGCCAGCAGTACACAGGGGTATGCCTATGGCTACACCTTC. It encodes CASSTQGYAYGYTF.

This clone has a handful of counts. This sequence joins TRBV19 and TRBJ2-3, with TRBD1 matching 9 bases. Per the germline V gene, CDR1 is LNHDA and CDR2 is SQIVND (reference sequence). This CDR3 region has 15 residues. V was clipped by 8 bases and J by 6 bases; unmatched bases: 12. The DNA for the CDR3 is TGTGCCAGTGGAGCCGGGACAGGGCAGGTGGATACGCAGTATTTT. Translating it yields CASGAGTGQVDTQYF.

The rearrangement links TRBV7-9 to TRBJ2-3; D is perhaps TRBD1 (6 bases). Germline V CDR1 and CDR2: SEHNR, FQNEAQ (reference sequence). The CDR3 sequence is 15 residues long. V was clipped by 5 bases and J by 6 bases, with 18 bases between them. CDR3: CASSTGTGLGDTQYF. CDR3 coding DNA: TGTGCCAGCAGCACAGGGACCGGCCTAGGGGATACGCAGTATTTT.

CDR3 DNA: TGTGCCAGCAGCCGGATGGGACAGACGAACACTGAAGCTTTCTTT. Translated, it gives CASSRMGQTNTEAFF. V and J are TRBV7-8 and TRBJ1-1, with 7 positions matching TRBD1. The CDR3 loop spans 15 amino acids. CDR1 SGHVS and CDR2 FQNEAQ come from the germline V gene. Trimming removed 5 bases from V and 1 base from J; junction bases left unmatched: 7.

V usage is TRBV4-3 and J usage is TRBJ1-4, with D perhaps matching TRBD1 (6 bases). The CDR3 covers 16 residues. The germline CDR1 and CDR2 sequences are LGHNA and YSLEER. Trimming stripped 0 bases from V and 7 bases from J, with 15 bases between. The CDR3 sequence is CASSQDQGRGREKLFF. In DNA, the CDR3 is TGCGCCAGCAGCCAAGATCAGGGCAGGGGACGTGAAAAACTGTTTTTT.

In this sample, this clone turned up once. The chain combines TRBV6-4 with TRBJ2-3, with D tentatively TRBD2 (7 bases). This CDR3 contains 15 residues. Germline V CDR1 and CDR2: MRHNA, SNTAGT. Between the trimmed V and J ends, which lost 3 bases and 2 bases, there was a span of 12 bases. The CDR3 loop reads CASSDSGGPTDTQYF. In DNA, the CDR3 is TGTGCCAGCAGTGATTCGGGGGGCCCCACAGATACGCAGTATTTT.

This clone was detected once. The genes are TRBV5-8 and TRBJ1-5, with D tentatively TRBD1 (6 bases). Per the germline V gene, CDR1 is SGHTS and CDR2 is YDEGEE. The CDR3 is 17 residues long. V shed 0 bases and J shed 0 bases, with 13 bases lying between them. The CDR3, as DNA: TGTGCCAGCAGCTTGGAATGGGCGGGGGCTAGCAATCAGCCCCAGCATTTT. This encodes CASSLEWAGASNQPQHF.

The CDR3 DNA follows: TGTGCTAGTGGTGAAACATCTAACTATGGCTACACCTTC. Protein product: CASGETSNYGYTF. The gene calls are TRBV12-5 and TRBJ1-2; D is unresolved. V gave up 5 bases and J gave up 0 bases, with 7 bases separating them. This CDR3 is built from 13 residues. Germline values: CDR1 LGHNT, CDR2 FRNRAP. Supplemented by reference TRBV12-5 and TRBJ1-2, the full variable domain reads DARVTQTPRHKVTEMGQEVTMRCQPILGHNTVFWYRQTMMQGLELLAYFRNRAPLDDSGMPKDRFSAEMPDATLATLKIQPSEPRDSAVYFCASGETSNYGYTFGSGTRLTVV.